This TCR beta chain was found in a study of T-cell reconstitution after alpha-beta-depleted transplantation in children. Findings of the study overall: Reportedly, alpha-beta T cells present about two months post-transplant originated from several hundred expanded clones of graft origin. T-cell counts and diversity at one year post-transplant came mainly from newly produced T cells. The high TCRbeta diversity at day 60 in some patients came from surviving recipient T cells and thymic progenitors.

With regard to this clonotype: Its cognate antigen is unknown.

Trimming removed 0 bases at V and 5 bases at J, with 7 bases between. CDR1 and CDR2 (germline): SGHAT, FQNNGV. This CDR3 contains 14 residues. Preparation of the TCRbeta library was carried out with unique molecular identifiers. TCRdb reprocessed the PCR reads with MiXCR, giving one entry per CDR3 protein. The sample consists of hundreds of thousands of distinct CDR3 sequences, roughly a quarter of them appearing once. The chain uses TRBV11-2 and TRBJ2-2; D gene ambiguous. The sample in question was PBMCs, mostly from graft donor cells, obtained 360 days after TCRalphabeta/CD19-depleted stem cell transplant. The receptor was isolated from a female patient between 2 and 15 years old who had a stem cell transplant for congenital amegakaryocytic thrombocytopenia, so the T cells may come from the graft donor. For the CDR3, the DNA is TGTGCCAGCAGCTTAGATACCGAGACCGGGGAGCTGTTTTTT. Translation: CASSLDTETGELFF.